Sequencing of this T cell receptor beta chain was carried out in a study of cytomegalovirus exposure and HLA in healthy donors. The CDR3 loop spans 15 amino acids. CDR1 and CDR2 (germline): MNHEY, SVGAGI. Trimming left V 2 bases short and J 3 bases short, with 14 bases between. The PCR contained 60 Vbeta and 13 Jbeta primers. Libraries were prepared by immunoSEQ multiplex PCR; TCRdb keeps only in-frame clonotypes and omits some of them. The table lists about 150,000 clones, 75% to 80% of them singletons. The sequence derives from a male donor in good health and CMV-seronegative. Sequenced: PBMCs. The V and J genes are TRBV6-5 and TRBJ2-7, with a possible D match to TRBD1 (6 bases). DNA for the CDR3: TGTGCCAGCAGTTACGGTACAGGGAGTTTCTACGAGCAGTACTTC. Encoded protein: CASSYGTGSFYEQYF.